This T cell receptor (beta chain) appears in the sequencing data of a study of PD-1 blockade in classical Hodgkin lymphoma (dated by TCRdb to the early 2020s). Context from the whole study: Nivolumab dosing was 3 mg/kg intravenously every 2 weeks, continuing until either disease progression or unacceptable toxicity. The study used CyTOF and TCR beta sequencing to define a peripheral blood immune signature of response to PD-1 blockade in classical Hodgkin lymphoma.

Overall results and qualifications from the work: The study was restricted to a single clinical trial cohort, and the causes of repertoire differences, possibly disease activity or prior therapy, were left undefined. CD4+ but not CD8+ TCR diversity rose significantly by C4D1 (p=0.0027 vs p=0.16), most apparent in complete responders (p=0.02). Trial patients with a complete response had baseline diversity similar to that of newly diagnosed patients, while partial responders and progressors had significantly lower diversity. Diversity was lower in patients who began nivolumab less than 1 year after ASCT, so these patients were left out of later analyses to avoid confounding by immune reconstitution. Baseline TCR diversity was reported to be lower in newly diagnosed patients than in healthy donors, and even lower in relapsed/refractory patients.

This clone was recorded only once. Its antigen remains undetermined. No base-level quality is on record; no much larger clone is a single base apart. The Qiagen DNeasy kit was used to extract genomic DNA from unsorted PBMCs and from the negatively selected CD4+ and CD8+ fractions. Amplification of TCR beta CDR3 regions was done by immunoSEQ multiplex PCR with primers that anneal to V and J segments. Amplification bias was minimized using a synthetic immune receptor repertoire, and residual bias was removed computationally after sequencing. The original methods were these. Custom Python scripts were used to quantify repertoire diversity as the Shannon entropy index. Unsorted, CD4+ and CD8+ repertoires were analyzed separately, except in combined analyses where CD4+ and CD8+ sequences were merged in silico. Clonal expansion was defined as a frequency increase of at least 2-fold after treatment compared with C1D1, and clones undetected at baseline were assigned a pseudocount of 0.5. Clones with 0 or 1 copy at C1D1 were classified as singleton clones, and clones with 2 or more copies were classified as non-singleton clones. By matching protein sequences in sorted samples from the same patient, clones expanded in unsorted samples were annotated as CD4+, CD8+ or unknown. Wilcoxon tests on paired samples were used to test changes in diversity from C1D1 to C4D1. This is the immuneACCESS table as TCRdb keeps it, with only in-frame sequences that have V and J called. A part of the clones is gone; compared with another copy, unresolved V genes explain less than half, and the rest is unexplained. V, J and clone size are those of that table, while D and trimming were read from the DNA. The sample includes approximately 61,000 clones, with nearly 90% observed a single time. The leading ten clones occupy roughly 8.1% of the sample.

The label giving this sample's time point can be read as: cycle 4 day 1 (C4D1), after around six weeks of nivolumab. Every trial patient had relapsed following autologous stem cell transplantation, and prior brentuximab vedotin exposure was what differed among cohorts A, B and C. The trial cohort comprised some 60 patients with relapsed/refractory classical Hodgkin lymphoma whose best overall responses were complete response, partial response or progressive disease. In the multi-cohort phase II CheckMate 205 trial, trial patients received single-agent nivolumab. Best overall response was determined by an independent review committee according to the 2007 International Working Group response criteria. Trial PBMCs were collected just before the start of nivolumab (C1D1) and during therapy at cycle 2 day 1 and cycle 4 day 1. Peripheral blood was collected in 8 mL Vacutainer Cell Preparation Tubes, from which PBMCs were isolated by centrifugation and then cryopreserved.

The CDR3 runs 15 residues from the cysteine to the phenylalanine. Solely the CDR3 DNA is kept, with 45 bases framed from the first base. Unmatched junction bases come to 13, with V trimmed by 6 bases and J by 5 bases. In the germline V gene, CDR1 corresponds to MDHEN and CDR2 to SYDVKM. The sequence joins TRBV28 to TRBJ2-7; the junction holds 7 bases that match TRBD1. The material sequenced was peripheral blood mononuclear cells (PBMCs), taken before the fourth cycle of nivolumab. The clonotype comes from a human donor with classical Hodgkin lymphoma. The sequenced DNA is TGTGCCAGCAGCTTACCGGGGACAAGGGGGCACGAGCAGTACTTC. It translates as CASSLPGTRGHEQYF.